This T cell receptor (beta chain) derives from a study of T-cell reconstitution after alpha-beta-depleted transplantation in children. Study-wide results and limits: At one year after transplant, newly produced T cells mostly accounted for T-cell counts and diversity. At around two months after transplant, the alpha-beta T cells were reportedly derived from several hundred expanded clones that came from non-depleted graft cells. Surviving recipient cells, namely T cells and thymic progenitors, were the source of high day-60 TCRbeta diversity in some patients.

Preparing the TCRbeta library involved the use of unique molecular identifiers. TCRdb itself ran the PCR reads through MiXCR, one entry per CDR3 protein. This table has around 450,000 distinct CDR3 sequences, roughly a tenth appearing once. In this sample, this clonotype turned up many times. Antigen unknown. Germline V gene data show CDR1 as SEHNR and CDR2 as FQNEAQ (reference sequence). The CDR3 extends over 15 amino acids. J lost 6 bases, V lost 4 bases, and 11 bases had no gene match. The J gene is TRBJ1-1, the V gene TRBV7-9; 7 bases line up with TRBD1. The sequencing here drew on PBMCs, taken before TCRalphabeta/CD19-depleted stem cell transplant. This clonotype was obtained from a child under 10 years old with inherited bone marrow failure, due to receive a stem cell transplant. This CDR3 reads CASSWTGTVYPEAFF. For the CDR3, the DNA is TGTGCCAGCAGCTGGACCGGGACAGTCTATCCTGAAGCTTTCTTT.